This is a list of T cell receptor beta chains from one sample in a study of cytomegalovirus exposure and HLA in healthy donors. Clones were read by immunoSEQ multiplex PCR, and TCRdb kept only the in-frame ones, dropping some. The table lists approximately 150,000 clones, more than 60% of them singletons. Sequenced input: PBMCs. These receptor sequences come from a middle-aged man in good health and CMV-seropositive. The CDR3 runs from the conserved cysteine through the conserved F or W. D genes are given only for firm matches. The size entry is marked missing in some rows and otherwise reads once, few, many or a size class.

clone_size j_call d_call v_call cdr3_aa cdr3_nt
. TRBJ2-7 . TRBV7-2 CASSLNYEQYF TGTGCCAGCAGCCTAAACTACGAGCAGTACTTC
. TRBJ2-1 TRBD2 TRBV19 CASAGLARNEQFF TGTGCCAGTGCTGGACTAGCGCGGAATGAGCAGTTCTTC
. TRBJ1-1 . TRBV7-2 CASSLEDRGTEAFF TGTGCCAGCAGCTTAGAGGATAGAGGGACTGAAGCTTTCTTT
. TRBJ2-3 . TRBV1 CTSSQDPPGLAGVSDTQYF TGCACCAGCAGCCAAGATCCCCCCGGACTAGCGGGAGTATCCGATACGCAGTATTTT
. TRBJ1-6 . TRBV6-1 CASTRVGYNSPLHF TGTGCCAGCACGCGGGTTGGATATAATTCACCCCTCCACTTT
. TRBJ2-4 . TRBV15 CATSIGGLGGDIQYF TGTGCCACCAGCATAGGGGGCCTCGGGGGGGACATTCAGTACTTC
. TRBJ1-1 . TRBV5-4 CASSLWGGTEAFF TGTGCCAGCAGCTTGTGGGGGGGCACTGAAGCTTTCTTT
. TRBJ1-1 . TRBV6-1 CASSLTYRVERAFF TGTGCCAGCAGCTTAACCTACAGGGTTGAGAGAGCTTTCTTT
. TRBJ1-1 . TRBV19 CASTMGRTNTEAFF TGTGCCAGTACTATGGGGAGGACGAACACTGAAGCTTTCTTT
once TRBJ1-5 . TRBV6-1 CASRLQLNQPQHF TGTGCCAGCCGACTACAGTTAAATCAGCCCCAGCATTTT
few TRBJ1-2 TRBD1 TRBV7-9 CSSSLGGTARAYGYTF TGTTCCAGCAGCTTAGGCGGGACAGCACGGGCCTATGGCTACACCTTC
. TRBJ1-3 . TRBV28 CASSSRPVFGNTIYF TGTGCCAGCAGCTCCCGCCCAGTTTTTGGAAACACCATATATTTT
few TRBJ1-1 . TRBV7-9 CASSLEGGEAFF TGTGCCAGCAGCTTAGAAGGAGGTGAAGCTTTCTTT
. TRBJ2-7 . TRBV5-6 CASSLYTHYEQYF TGTGCCAGCAGCTTGTACACCCACTACGAGCAGTACTTC
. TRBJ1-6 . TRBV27 CASRRVENSPLHF TGTGCCAGCCGCAGGGTCGAGAATTCACCCCTCCACTTT